These 23 T cell receptor beta chains originate from one sample sequenced in a study of blood T cell repertoires in COVID-19. This table comes from immunoSEQ multiplex PCR, and its TCRdb copy is limited to in-frame clones, with some not included. Here the sample spans around 200,000 clones, about 90% being singletons. The source material was peripheral blood. These receptors were taken from a man in his forties with active or convalescent COVID-19.

The CDR3 sequence is CASSLPGTGYEEQYF. CDR3 nucleotides: TGTGCCAGCAGCTTACCCGGGACAGGGTATGAGGAGCAGTACTTC. This chain uses TRBV7-9 with TRBJ2-7; 9 bases map to TRBD1. CDR3 length: 15 residues. The germline V gene has CDR1 SEHNR and CDR2 FQNEAQ (reference sequence). V gave up 2 bases and J gave up 7 bases; unmatched junction bases: 9.

The V gene is TRBV18, the J gene TRBJ1-1; TRBD1 might be the D (5 bases). The CDR3 totals 15 residues. CDR1 and CDR2 from the germline V gene are KGHSH and LQKENI. V lost 3 bases to trimming and J lost 3 bases, with 14 bases between them. The CDR3 nucleotides are TGTGCCAGCTCACCCCAGGCGGCGGGGGACACTGAAGCTTTCTTT. Amino acid sequence: CASSPQAAGDTEAFF.

The V call is TRBV4-1, the J call TRBJ2-3; 9 bases line up with TRBD2. J gave up 0 bases and V 4 bases, and 5 bases lay outside the gene matches. Germline CDR1 is MGHRA and CDR2 is YSYEKL. The length of the CDR3 is 16 residues. DNA of the CDR3: TGCGCCAGCAGCCTTCGACTAGCGGCTAGCACAGATACGCAGTATTTT. Protein sequence: CASSLRLAASTDTQYF.

This clone was seen only a few times. The chain carries TRBV27 and TRBJ1-2, with D unclear. The CDR3 length is 15 residues. V shed 2 bases and J shed 0 bases, with 10 bases lying between them. Germline values: CDR1 MNHEY, CDR2 SMNVEV (reference sequence). The CDR3 reads CASSLTFLANYGYTF. The DNA of the CDR3 is TGTGCCAGCAGTTTAACCTTCCTAGCTAACTATGGCTACACCTTC.

The rearrangement uses TRBV4-1 and TRBJ2-1; TRBD2 matches 9 bases. In germline, CDR1 is MGHRA, CDR2 YSYEKL. The CDR3 length is 16 residues. The J segment lost 3 bases and the V segment lost 0 bases, leaving 3 bases of the junction unmatched. Here the CDR3 DNA reads TGCGCCAGCAGCCAAGATGTAGCGGGAGTCTACAATGAGCAGTTCTTC. This gives the protein CASSQDVAGVYNEQFF.

The chain joins TRBV5-1 to TRBJ2-3; possible D gene TRBD1, 5 bases. Trimming pared 1 base from V and 2 bases from J, leaving 8 bases between. Germline V gene sequence: CDR1 SGHRS, CDR2 YFSETQ. This CDR3 region has 14 residues. The CDR3 coding sequence is TGCGCCAGCAGCTTGCCAGGGAACACAGATACGCAGTATTTT. Protein sequence: CASSLPGNTDTQYF.

J is TRBJ1-1 and V is TRBV13; no clear D. The CDR3 is 15 residues long. From germline, CDR1 is PRHDT and CDR2 FYEKMQ (reference sequence). The V and J ends lost 4 bases and 0 bases respectively, with 12 bases between them. The CDR3 DNA reads as TGTGCCAGCAGCTCAGCGAGCAACCTGAACACTGAAGCTTTCTTT. Translating gives CASSSASNLNTEAFF.

The V gene is TRBV29-1, the J gene TRBJ1-4; 7 bases line up with TRBD1. Germline CDR1 reads SQVTM; CDR2 reads ANQGSEA. The CDR3 totals 12 residues. With 4 bases clipped from V and 5 bases from J, the junction kept 1 base outside the gene matches. CDR3 loop: CSVGDSNEKLFF. The CDR3 bases are TGCAGCGTTGGGGACAGCAATGAAAAACTGTTTTTT.

V is TRBV9 and J is TRBJ2-2; 8 nucleotides line up with TRBD2. The CDR3 covers 16 residues. V lost 6 bases, J lost 3 bases, and 10 bases stayed unmatched. The germline V gene has CDR1 SGDLS and CDR2 YYNGEE. The CDR3 DNA sequence: TGTGCCAGCACCGCAACTAGCGGTTTTGACACCGGGGAGCTGTTTTTT. Its translation: CASTATSGFDTGELFF.

CDR3 loop: CASSSRTGSNTGELFF. The CDR3 DNA reads as TGTGCCAGCAGCTCGAGGACAGGGTCGAACACCGGGGAGCTGTTTTTT. This chain links TRBV7-3 with TRBJ2-2; 8 positions match TRBD1. CDR3 length: 16 residues. Germline CDR1 and CDR2: SGHTA and FQGTGA. Trimming took 4 bases from V and 0 from J; bases not matched to a gene: 4.

In its sample, this clone was seen a few times. The V call is TRBV19, the J call TRBJ1-1, with 8 bases aligning to TRBD1. The CDR3 has 13 residues. With V trimmed by 9 bases and J by 3 bases, 6 bases remained unmatched. CDR1 and CDR2 from the germline V gene are LNHDA and SQIVND (reference sequence). CDR3 residues: CASVAGGHTEAFF. In DNA form, the CDR3 reads TGTGCCAGCGTGGCAGGGGGCCACACTGAAGCTTTCTTT.

The chain has TRBV18 and TRBJ1-2, with a tentative D call TRBD1 (5 bases). This CDR3 has 13 residues. Trimming removed 3 bases at V and 10 bases at J, with 15 bases between. From germline, CDR1 is KGHSH and CDR2 LQKENI. The CDR3 bases are TGTGCCAGCTCACCCCGACAGACGGACCTCTACACCTTC. This encodes CASSPRQTDLYTF.

The chain is built from TRBV7-2 and TRBJ2-1; 9 nucleotides agree with TRBD1. The length of the CDR3 is 17 residues. Germline trimming cut 4 bases from V and 5 bases from J; bases unmatched to any gene: 12. The germline V gene has CDR1 SGHTA and CDR2 FQGNSA. The CDR3 region is CASSSGTGLTPHNEQFF. In DNA, the CDR3 is TGTGCCAGCAGCTCTGGGACAGGGCTGACCCCCCACAATGAGCAGTTCTTC.

This clone has more than one count but fewer than ten. This sequence joins TRBV12-5 and TRBJ1-4; the D gene is possibly TRBD1 (6 bases). Trimming left V 3 bases short and J 4 bases short, with 18 bases between. The CDR3 covers 17 residues. Germline-derived CDR1 and CDR2 are LGHNT and FRNRAP. The CDR3 is CASGLEPWTDYNEKLFF. The CDR3 DNA is TGTGCTAGTGGTTTAGAGCCTTGGACAGATTATAATGAAAAACTGTTTTTT.

The gene calls are TRBV30 and TRBJ2-7; D is ambiguous. V gave up 2 bases and J gave up 3 bases, with 8 bases separating them. Per germline, CDR1 GTSNPN and CDR2 SVGIG (reference sequence). The CDR3 is made up of 12 amino acids. In DNA form, the CDR3 reads TGTGCCTGGAGTCGACTCGACTACGAGCAGTACTTC. Protein sequence: CAWSRLDYEQYF. The whole variable domain, filled in from reference TRBV30 and TRBJ2-7, reads SQTIHQWPATLVQPVGSPLSLECTVEGTSNPNLYWYRQAAGRGLQLLFYSVGIGQISSEVPQNLSASRPQDRQFILSSKKLLLSDSGFYLCAWSRLDYEQYFGPGTRLTVT.

This clone appeared a single time. CDR3 sequence: CASSLSGARNTEAFF. The CDR3 coding sequence is TGTGCCAGCAGTTTAAGTGGGGCGCGGAACACTGAAGCTTTCTTT. The J gene is TRBJ1-1, the V gene TRBV28, with a weak D call TRBD1 (5 bases). V shed 2 bases and J shed 1 base, with 11 bases lying between them. From germline, CDR1 is MDHEN and CDR2 SYDVKM. The CDR3 has 15 amino acids.

The V call is TRBV20-1, the J call TRBJ2-1; 11 bases align to TRBD2. V lost 3 bases and J lost 0; bases outside the gene matches: 4. CDR3 length: 16 amino acids. Germline V lookup: CDR1 DFQATT, CDR2 SNEGSKA (reference sequence). This CDR3 reads CSASASGRYSYNEQFF. DNA of the CDR3: TGCAGTGCTAGTGCTAGCGGGAGGTACTCCTACAATGAGCAGTTCTTC.

The rearrangement links TRBV11-2 to TRBJ1-4; 7 bases are a match to TRBD1. The CDR3 sequence is 15 residues long. Germline CDR1 reads SGHAT; CDR2 reads FQNNGV. The junction had 7 bases not matched to a gene; V was cut back by 3 bases and J by 6 bases. The CDR3 region has the DNA TGTGCCAGCAGCTTCTACGGGACAGTAGATGAAAAACTGTTTTTT. Its protein is CASSFYGTVDEKLFF.

This clone occurred a few times. The chain couples TRBV2 to TRBJ1-5; D is perhaps TRBD1 (6 bases). Germline CDR1 reads SNHLY; CDR2 reads FYNNEI. The CDR3 consists of 14 residues. CDR3 sequence: CAIGGRGSLSPQHF. The CDR3, as DNA: TGTGCGATTGGAGGCAGGGGCTCCCTCAGCCCCCAGCATTTT.

The rearrangement joins TRBV19 to TRBJ1-5; D perhaps matches TRBD1 (6 bases). Germline loops: CDR1 LNHDA, CDR2 SQIVND (reference sequence). The CDR3 covers 13 residues. V was cut by 6 bases and J by 6 bases, with 12 bases left in between. The CDR3 protein is CASSRGWGQPQHF. The DNA for the CDR3 is TGTGCCAGTAGCAGGGGTTGGGGTCAGCCCCAGCATTTT.

In nucleotides, the CDR3 is TGTGCCAGCAGCCCTGCAGGGGTGGGTTCACCCCTCCACTTT. Its translation: CASSPAGVGSPLHF. This sequence joins TRBV5-8 and TRBJ1-6; D possibly corresponds to TRBD1 (6 bases). The CDR3 consists of 14 residues. Trimming left V 4 bases short and J 9 bases short, with 14 bases between. CDR1 and CDR2 from the germline V gene are SGHTS and YDEGEE.

The genes are TRBV5-4 and TRBJ1-4; TRBD1 matches at 9 bases. Germline V CDR1 and CDR2: SGHNT, YYREEE (reference sequence). After removal of 4 bases from V and 8 bases from J, the junction contained 9 bases not matched to a gene. CDR3 length equals 15 residues. CDR3 in amino acids: CASSAPGTGHEKLFF. The CDR3 nucleotides read TGTGCCAGCAGCGCGCCCGGGACAGGGCACGAAAAACTGTTTTTT.

The rearrangement uses TRBV25-1 and TRBJ1-1, with 8 bases fitting TRBD1. Germline V gives CDR1 MGHDK, CDR2 SYGVNS. CDR3 size: 14 residues. The junction had 3 bases not matched to a gene; V was cut back by 6 bases and J by 0 bases. The CDR3 sequence is CASREGQVNTEAFF. CDR3 sequence (DNA): TGTGCCAGCAGAGAGGGACAGGTGAACACTGAAGCTTTCTTT.